This is a list of T cell receptor beta chains from one sample in a study of identical twins. TCRdb re-called the 5' RACE reads through MiXCR, storing one row per CDR3 protein. Here the sample spans 600,000 to 700,000 distinct CDR3 sequences, 21% being singletons. These data were also reused for a study on T cells expressing NK-cell markers.

The sequenced sample was PBMCs. Receptor source: a young woman in good health. CDR3s include the opening cysteine and the closing phenylalanine or tryptophan. A D gene is named only where the DNA matches it firmly. Expanded clones get a size class; other rows say once, few or many, or leave the size out.

TRBV10-3,TRBJ2-1,TRBD2,few,14,TGTGCCATCATGGCCCCGGGAGGAGGGAATGAGCAGTTCTTC,CAIMAPGGGNEQFF
TRBV20-1,TRBJ2-2,-,-,13,TGCAGTGCTAGAGATATGCCCGCCGGGGAGCTGTTTTTT,CSARDMPAGELFF
TRBV5-6,TRBJ2-5,-,once,16,TGTGCCAGCAGCTTCAGAAGGACAGAGGAGTCGGAGACCCAGTACTTC,CASSFRRTEESETQYF
TRBV5-4,TRBJ2-1,TRBD2,-,17,TGTGCCAGCAGCTTGGGTCGGCTAGCGGGAGGGTACAATGAGCAGTTCTTC,CASSLGRLAGGYNEQFF
TRBV29-1,TRBJ1-1,-,few,13,TGCAGCGTGATAAGGGGACTGAACACTGAAGCTTTCTTT,CSVIRGLNTEAFF
TRBV11-2,TRBJ1-2,-,many,16,TGTGCCAGCAGCTTAGTCACGTTTAGTTTTAACTATGGCTACACCTTC,CASSLVTFSFNYGYTF
TRBV20-1,TRBJ2-7,-,few,13,TGCAGTGCTCGGAGACAGGACTTATCTGAGCAGTACTTC,CSARRQDLSEQYF
TRBV24-1,TRBJ2-7,-,-,13,TGTGCCACCAGTGCACCCAAAGAGCACGAGCAGTACTTC,CATSAPKEHEQYF
TRBV7-2,TRBJ2-2,-,few,15,TGTGCCAGCAGCACCAGACAGGCGAACACCGGGGAGCTGTTTTTT,CASSTRQANTGELFF
TRBV29-1,TRBJ1-1,-,few,13,TGCAGCGTGGCCTTACAGGAGAACACTGAAGCTTTCTTT,CSVALQENTEAFF
TRBV24-1,TRBJ2-2,-,-,16,TGTGCCACCAGTGACCCGAACAGGGCGAGCACCGGGGAGCTGTTTTTT,CATSDPNRASTGELFF
TRBV6-1,TRBJ1-2,TRBD1,-,15,TGTGCCAGCAGTAGATACAGGGGGCCGAACTATGGCTACACCTTC,CASSRYRGPNYGYTF
TRBV2,TRBJ1-4,-,few,13,TGTGCCAGCAGCCGGGCTCCCTATGAAAAACTGTTTTTT,CASSRAPYEKLFF
TRBV5-1,TRBJ1-1,-,few,13,TGCGCCAGCCGGGAGCCCATGAACACTGAAGCTTTCTTT,CASREPMNTEAFF
TRBV18,TRBJ2-1,TRBD1,-,14,TGTGCCAGCGGGGGACAGGGTGTATCGAGTGAGCAGTTCTTC,CASGGQGVSSEQFF
TRBV10-3,TRBJ2-1,TRBD2,many,13,TGTGCCATCAGTGACGGTAGCGGGAATGAGCAGTTCTTC,CAISDGSGNEQFF
TRBV29-1,TRBJ1-4,-,-,10,TGCAGCGTTAGACAAGAAAAACTGTTTTTT,CSVRQEKLFF
TRBV5-1,TRBJ2-1,TRBD1,-,17,TGCGCCAGCAGCTTGGGAGGGGGCGGAAGCTTTATCGATGAGCAGTTCTTC,CASSLGGGGSFIDEQFF
TRBV6-6,TRBJ2-2,TRBD1,-,13,TGTGCCGGACGACAGGGACGAACCGGGGAGCTGTTTTTT,CAGRQGRTGELFF
TRBV5-8,TRBJ2-3,-,few,17,TGTGCCAGCAGCCCGGGAGTCGGGAAATTCGGCACAGATACGCAGTATTTT,CASSPGVGKFGTDTQYF
TRBV20-1,TRBJ1-1,-,-,13,TGCAGTGCCATCGGAGGGAGGAGGACTGAAGCTTTCTTT,CSAIGGRRTEAFF
TRBV4-3,TRBJ1-1,-,many,15,TGCGCCAGCAGCCAAGATCGGTTCAGGAACACTGAAGCTTTCTTT,CASSQDRFRNTEAFF
TRBV20-1,TRBJ1-1,TRBD1,-,16,TGCAGTGCTGGCGGGACAGGGGCACGGTCATACACTGAAGCTTTCTTT,CSAGGTGARSYTEAFF
TRBV12-3/TRBV12-4,TRBJ2-3,TRBD2,-,16,TGTGCCAGCAGACCTACTAGCGGGGGGGCCTGGGATACGCAGTATTTT,CASRPTSGGAWDTQYF
TRBV27,TRBJ2-1,-,-,14,TGTGCCAGCAGCGACCTGACCTCATACAATGAGCAGTTCTTC,CASSDLTSYNEQFF
TRBV29-1,TRBJ2-5,-,few,13,TGCAGCGTTGAAGCACCCGGGCGCGAGACCCAGTACTTC,CSVEAPGRETQYF
TRBV20-1,TRBJ2-2,-,few,14,TGCAGTGCTAGAGCTCAGGGTTCCGGAGGGGAGCTGTTTTTT,CSARAQGSGGELFF
TRBV5-1,TRBJ2-5,-,-,12,TGCGCCAGCAGCGTAGACCAAGAGACCCAGTACTTC,CASSVDQETQYF
TRBV7-9,TRBJ2-7,-,few,16,TGTGCCAGCAGCTTTTCGGGAGTAAGGGGGGCCTACGAGCAGTACTTC,CASSFSGVRGAYEQYF
TRBV29-1,TRBJ2-5,TRBD2,few,14,TGCAGCGCTCACAAGCGGGAGGGCGGAGAGACCCAGTACTTC,CSAHKREGGETQYF
TRBV7-8,TRBJ2-2,-,-,18,TGTGCCAGCAGCTCTTACAGAAGTGGGGGGAAGGCCACCGGGGAGCTGTTTTTT,CASSSYRSGGKATGELFF
TRBV10-3,TRBJ2-5,-,few,11,TGTGCCATCAGTACGCGAGAGACCCAGTACTTC,CAISTRETQYF
TRBV2,TRBJ2-7,-,-,12,TGTGCCAGCAGGGACCACAGCTACGAGCAGTACTTC,CASRDHSYEQYF
TRBV20-1,TRBJ1-2,-,-,16,TGCAGTGGGGTCTCCGGGGCCTCCGGATTAAACTATGGCTACACCTTC,CSGVSGASGLNYGYTF
TRBV5-1,TRBJ1-3,-,many,14,TGCGCCAGCAGCACGGGAGGCTCTGGAAACACCATATATTTT,CASSTGGSGNTIYF
TRBV11-1,TRBJ2-1,TRBD1,-,20,TGTGCCAGCAGCCCGAGGGTTGGGACAGGGGCGATCCAGAAATACAATGAGCAGTTCTTC,CASSPRVGTGAIQKYNEQFF
TRBV11-2,TRBJ2-1,-,-,14,TGTGCCAGCGCCGTGGCCCCATTGGAGGATGAGCAGTTCTTC,CASAVAPLEDEQFF
TRBV5-1,TRBJ2-3,-,-,14,TGCGCCAGCAGCTTCCAGGGGAGAGCAGATACGCAGTATTTT,CASSFQGRADTQYF
TRBV27,TRBJ2-6,-,few,15,TGTGCCAGCAGTTTACCCAGGGACGGGGCCAACGTCCTGACTTTC,CASSLPRDGANVLTF
TRBV29-1,TRBJ1-1,TRBD1,few,12,TGCAGCGTAGATACAGGGGGTACTGAAGCTTTCTTT,CSVDTGGTEAFF
TRBV20-1,TRBJ2-1,-,few,11,TGCAGTGCTAGAGATGGGGTCGAACCGTTCTTC,CSARDGVEPFF
TRBV9,TRBJ2-5,-,-,13,TGTGCCAGCAGTCGACAGAGGGCGGAGACCCAGTACTTC,CASSRQRAETQYF
TRBV5-1,TRBJ2-3,-,few,14,TGCGCCAGCAGCTTGGTTGCGGACACAGATACGCAGTATTTT,CASSLVADTDTQYF